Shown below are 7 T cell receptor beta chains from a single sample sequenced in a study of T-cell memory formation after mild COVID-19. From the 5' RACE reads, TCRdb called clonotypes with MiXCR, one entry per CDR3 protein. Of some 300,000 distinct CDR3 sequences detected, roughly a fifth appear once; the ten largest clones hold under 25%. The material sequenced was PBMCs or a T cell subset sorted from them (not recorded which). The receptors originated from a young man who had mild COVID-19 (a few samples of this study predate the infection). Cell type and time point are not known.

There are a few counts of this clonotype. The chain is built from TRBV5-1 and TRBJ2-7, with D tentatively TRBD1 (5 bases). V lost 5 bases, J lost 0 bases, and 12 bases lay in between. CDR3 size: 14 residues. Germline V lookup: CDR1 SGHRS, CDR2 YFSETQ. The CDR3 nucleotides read TGCGCCAGCAGTCAGGGCCCATACTCCTACGAGCAGTACGTC. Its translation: CASSQGPYSYEQYV.

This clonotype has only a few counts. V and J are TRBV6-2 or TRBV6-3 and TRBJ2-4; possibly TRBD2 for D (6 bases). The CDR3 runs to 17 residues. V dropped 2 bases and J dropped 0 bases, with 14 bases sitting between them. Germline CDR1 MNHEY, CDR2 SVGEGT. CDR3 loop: CASSYRGTTGAKNIQYF. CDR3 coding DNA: TGTGCCAGCAGTTACCGGGGGACCACGGGAGCCAAAAACATTCAGTACTTC.

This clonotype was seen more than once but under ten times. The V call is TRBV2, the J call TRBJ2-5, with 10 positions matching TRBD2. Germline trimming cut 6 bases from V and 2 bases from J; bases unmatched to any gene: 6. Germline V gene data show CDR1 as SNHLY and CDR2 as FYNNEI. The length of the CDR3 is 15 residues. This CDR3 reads CASRSGTSVQETQYF. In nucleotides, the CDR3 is TGTGCCAGCAGATCCGGGACTAGCGTTCAAGAGACCCAGTACTTC.

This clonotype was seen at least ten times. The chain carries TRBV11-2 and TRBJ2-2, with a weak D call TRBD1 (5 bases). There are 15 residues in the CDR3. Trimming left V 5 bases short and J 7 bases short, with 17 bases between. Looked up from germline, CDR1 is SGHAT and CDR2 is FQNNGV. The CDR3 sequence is CASSDIKSGHGELFF. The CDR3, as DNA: TGTGCCAGCAGCGATATTAAGTCAGGGCACGGGGAGCTGTTTTTT.

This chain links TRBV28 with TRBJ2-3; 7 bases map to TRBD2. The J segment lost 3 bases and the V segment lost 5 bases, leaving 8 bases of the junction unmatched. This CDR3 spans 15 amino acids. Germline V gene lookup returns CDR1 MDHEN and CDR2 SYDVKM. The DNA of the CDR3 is TGTGCCAGCAGTCAACCCGTGGGGGGGACAGATACGCAGTATTTT. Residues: CASSQPVGGTDTQYF.

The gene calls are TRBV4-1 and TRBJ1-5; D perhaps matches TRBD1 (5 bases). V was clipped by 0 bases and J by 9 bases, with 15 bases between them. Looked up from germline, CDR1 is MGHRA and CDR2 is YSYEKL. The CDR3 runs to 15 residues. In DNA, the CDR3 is TGCGCCAGCAGCCAAGACCGGGACTGGGAGGTGCCCCAGCATTTT. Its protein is CASSQDRDWEVPQHF.

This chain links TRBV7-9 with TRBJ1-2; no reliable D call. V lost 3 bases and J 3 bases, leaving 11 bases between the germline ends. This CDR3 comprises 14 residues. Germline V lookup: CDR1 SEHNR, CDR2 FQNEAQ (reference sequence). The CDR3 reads CASSFTWGDYGYTF. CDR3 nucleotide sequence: TGTGCCAGCAGCTTCACCTGGGGAGACTATGGCTACACCTTC.